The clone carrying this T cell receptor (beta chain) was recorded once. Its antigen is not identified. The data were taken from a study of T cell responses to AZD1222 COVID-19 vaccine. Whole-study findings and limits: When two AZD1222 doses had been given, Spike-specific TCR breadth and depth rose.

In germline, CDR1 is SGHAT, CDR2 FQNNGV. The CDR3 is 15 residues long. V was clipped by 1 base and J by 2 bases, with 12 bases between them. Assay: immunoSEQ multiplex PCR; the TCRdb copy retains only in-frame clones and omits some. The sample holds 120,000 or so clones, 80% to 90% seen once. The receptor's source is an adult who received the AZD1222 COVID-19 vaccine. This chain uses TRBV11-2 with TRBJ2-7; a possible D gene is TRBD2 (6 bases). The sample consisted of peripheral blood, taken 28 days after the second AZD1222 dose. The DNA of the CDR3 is TGTGCCAGCAGCTTAGCCGGGACTGCAACCTACGAGCAGTACTTC. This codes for CASSLAGTATYEQYF.